This TCR beta chain derives from a study of blood T cell repertoires in COVID-19. Across the study: Acute and convalescent COVID-19 samples came from the United States, Italy and Spain. PBMCs, B-cell-depleted T cells, or T cells provided the cDNA or gDNA that made up the material.

Germline CDR1 reads MNHEY; CDR2 reads SVGAGI. The V and J ends lost 0 bases and 0 bases respectively, with 8 bases between them. CDR3 length: 15 residues. Clinical histories supplied by participants themselves formed the basis of cohort assignment. Sequencing was performed with immunoSEQ multiplex PCR; in TCRdb, only in-frame clones are kept and a portion is missing. The sample lists fewer than 400,000 clones, more than 85% occurring once. The TCR was taken from a woman aged 25-40 years who had recovered from COVID-19. Input material: PBMCs or T cells enriched from blood (not recorded which). V is TRBV6-5 and J is TRBJ1-1, with D unclear. The CDR3: CASSYSFSMNTEAFF. The CDR3 DNA sequence: TGTGCCAGCAGTTACTCGTTCTCTATGAACACTGAAGCTTTCTTT.